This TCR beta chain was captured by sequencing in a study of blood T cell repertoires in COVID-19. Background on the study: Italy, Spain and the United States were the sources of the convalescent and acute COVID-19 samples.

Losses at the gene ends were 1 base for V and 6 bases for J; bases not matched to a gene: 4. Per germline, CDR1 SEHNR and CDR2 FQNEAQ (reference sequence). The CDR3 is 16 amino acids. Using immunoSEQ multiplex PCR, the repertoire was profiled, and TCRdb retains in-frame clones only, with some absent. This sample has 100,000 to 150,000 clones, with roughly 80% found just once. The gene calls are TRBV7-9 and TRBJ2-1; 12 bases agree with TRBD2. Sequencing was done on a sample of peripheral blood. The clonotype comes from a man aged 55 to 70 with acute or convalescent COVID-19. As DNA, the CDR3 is TGTGCCAGCAGCTTAGGGACTAGCGGGGATCGCAATGAGCAGTTCTTC. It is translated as CASSLGTSGDRNEQFF.